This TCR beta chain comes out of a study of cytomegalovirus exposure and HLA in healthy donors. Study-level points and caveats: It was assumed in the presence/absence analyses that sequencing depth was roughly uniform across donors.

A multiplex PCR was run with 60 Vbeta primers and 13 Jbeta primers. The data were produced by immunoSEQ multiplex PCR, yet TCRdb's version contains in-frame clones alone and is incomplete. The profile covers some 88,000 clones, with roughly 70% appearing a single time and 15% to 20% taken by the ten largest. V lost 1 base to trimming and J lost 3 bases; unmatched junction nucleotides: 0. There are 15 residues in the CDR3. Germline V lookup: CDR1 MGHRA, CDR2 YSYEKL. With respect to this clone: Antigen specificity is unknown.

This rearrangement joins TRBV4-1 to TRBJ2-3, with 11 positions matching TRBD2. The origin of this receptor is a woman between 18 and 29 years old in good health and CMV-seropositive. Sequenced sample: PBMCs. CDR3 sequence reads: CASSQVAGGTDTQYF. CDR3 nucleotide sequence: TGCGCCAGCAGCCAAGTAGCGGGAGGGACAGATACGCAGTATTTT.